Listed below are T cell receptor beta chains from one sample, sequenced in a study of immune evolution from preneoplasia to lung adenocarcinoma. The protocol was immunoSEQ multiplex PCR, while the TCRdb copy is restricted to in-frame clones and leaves out a portion. The sample gives thousands of clones, nearly 75% of which show up once; 8.5% is in the top ten. The sample taken for sequencing was FFPE atypical adenomatous hyperplasia tissue from the lung. The receptors originated from a donor at least 70 years old with lung adenocarcinoma. Some clones in this sample may be carry-over from other donors' samples. The CDR3 runs from the conserved cysteine through the conserved F or W. The D gene is left open where the match is weak. Rows give clone size only sometimes, using once, few, many, or a class for an expanded clone.

clone size	V gene	D gene	J gene	CDR3 protein	CDR3 DNA
once	TRBV7-9	TRBD1	TRBJ1-3	CASSLGWAGGTGNTIYF	TGTGCCAGCAGCTTAGGTTGGGCAGGGGGTACTGGAAACACCATATATTTT
-	TRBV5-1	TRBD1	TRBJ2-7	CASSLGGGLYEQYF	TGCGCCAGCAGCTTGGGAGGGGGCCTTTACGAGCAGTACTTC
-	TRBV6-5	TRBD1	TRBJ1-2	CASSYPGQGERGYTF	TGTGCCAGCAGTTACCCGGGACAGGGGGAACGTGGCTACACCTTC
once	TRBV5-4	-	TRBJ2-7	CASSLGQINYEQYF	TGTGCCAGCAGCTTGGGACAGATTAACTACGAGCAGTACTTC
once	TRBV5-4	-	TRBJ2-1	CASSFMSDEQFF	TGTGCCAGCAGCTTCATGAGCGATGAGCAGTTCTTC
few	TRBV2	-	TRBJ1-1	CASRLYYDTEAFF	TGTGCCAGCAGGCTGTACTATGACACTGAAGCTTTCTTT
few	TRBV4-1	TRBD2	TRBJ2-1	CASSQSRGAGAYNEQFF	TGCGCCAGCAGCCAATCCCGAGGAGCGGGAGCTTACAATGAGCAGTTCTTC
once	TRBV30	-	TRBJ2-1	CAWWDRGEQFF	TGTGCCTGGTGGGATCGAGGTGAGCAGTTCTTC
-	TRBV7-8	-	TRBJ2-4	CASSFSGGSVQNIQYF	TGTGCCAGCAGCTTCTCAGGGGGGTCCGTCCAAAACATTCAGTACTTC
-	TRBV18	-	TRBJ2-3	CASSVYLDTQYF	TGTGCCAGCTCAGTGTATTTGGATACGCAGTATTTT
-	TRBV9	-	TRBJ1-6	CASSVDVSSYNSPLHF	TGTGCCAGCAGCGTAGACGTGAGCTCCTATAATTCACCCCTCCACTTT
-	TRBV4-1	TRBD1	TRBJ2-7	CASSPSVQTGAYEQYF	TGCGCCAGCAGCCCAAGCGTACAGACAGGGGCCTACGAGCAGTACTTC
-	TRBV19	-	TRBJ1-1	CASSRDRNTEAFF	TGTGCCAGTAGCCGAGACAGGAACACTGAAGCTTTCTTT
-	TRBV6-5	-	TRBJ2-5	CASSTQGQETQYF	TGTGCCAGCAGCACACAGGGTCAAGAGACCCAGTACTTC
-	TRBV6-6	TRBD2	TRBJ2-7	CASSALAAYEQYF	TGTGCCAGCAGTGCCCTAGCGGCTTACGAGCAGTACTTC
-	TRBV9	-	TRBJ2-5	CASSAAGTGETQYF	TGTGCCAGCAGCGCGGCGGGGACTGGAGAGACCCAGTACTTC
-	TRBV5-4	TRBD2	TRBJ2-1	CASSGSGLAALVGEQFF	TGTGCCAGCAGCGGATCGGGACTAGCAGCTTTGGTGGGCGAGCAGTTCTTC
-	TRBV5-4	-	TRBJ1-1	CASSRDRGAEAFF	TGTGCCAGCAGCCGAGATAGGGGTGCTGAAGCTTTCTTT
-	TRBV18	TRBD2	TRBJ2-2	CASSLSLAGSNTGELFF	TGTGCCAGCTCACTAAGTCTAGCGGGATCGAACACCGGGGAGCTGTTTTTT
once	TRBV4-1	-	TRBJ2-7	CASSQDWGSTSSYEQYF	TGCGCCAGCAGCCAAGATTGGGGCTCTACAAGCTCCTACGAGCAGTACTTC
-	TRBV9	-	TRBJ1-1	CASSVEGGMNTEAFF	TGTGCCAGCAGCGTAGAGGGGGGTATGAACACTGAAGCTTTCTTT
-	TRBV5-4	TRBD2	TRBJ2-1	CASRGGLADYNEQFF	TGTGCCAGCAGAGGGGGACTAGCGGATTACAATGAGCAGTTCTTC
few	TRBV5-1	-	TRBJ1-2	CASSLGALRGYGYTF	TGCGCCAGCAGCTTGGGGGCCCTCCGCGGGTATGGCTACACCTTC
-	TRBV7-2	-	TRBJ1-1	CASSLLGGREAFF	TGTGCCAGCAGCTTATTGGGGGGCCGAGAAGCTTTCTTT
-	TRBV14	TRBD2	TRBJ2-1	CASSQANMRGNEQFF	TGTGCCAGCAGCCAAGCTAATATGCGGGGGAATGAGCAGTTCTTC
-	TRBV5-5	-	TRBJ2-5	CASSLVPSLETQYF	TGTGCCAGCAGCTTGGTTCCCAGCTTGGAGACCCAGTACTTC
-	TRBV9	-	TRBJ2-7	CASSVRDISYEQYF	TGTGCCAGCAGCGTACGGGATATCTCCTACGAGCAGTACTTC
-	TRBV14	TRBD1	TRBJ2-5	CASSLVTGGGETQYF	TGTGCCAGCAGCCTTGTGACAGGGGGAGGAGAGACCCAGTACTTC
few	TRBV12-5	-	TRBJ2-5	CASGLDWGAQYF	TGTGCTAGTGGTTTAGACTGGGGGGCCCAGTACTTC
-	TRBV4-1	-	TRBJ1-5	CASSQDWIEPQHF	TGCGCCAGCAGCCAAGATTGGATTGAGCCCCAGCATTTT
-	TRBV11-2	-	TRBJ1-1	CASSKHMGEHVEAFF	TGTGCCAGCAGCAAACACATGGGGGAGCATGTTGAAGCTTTCTTT
-	TRBV4-2	-	TRBJ2-6	CASSQASAVSGANVLTF	TGTGCCAGCAGCCAAGCCTCGGCCGTCTCTGGGGCCAACGTCCTGACTTTC
-	TRBV9	-	TRBJ1-2	CASSVAPARGYTF	TGTGCCAGCAGCGTAGCCCCCGCGCGGGGCTACACCTTC
few	TRBV27	-	TRBJ2-3	CASSLSEPDTQYF	TGTGCCAGCAGTTTATCAGAACCAGATACGCAGTATTTT
-	TRBV19	-	TRBJ1-2	CASSVGTHYGYTF	TGTGCCAGTAGTGTCGGGACTCATTATGGCTACACCTTC
-	TRBV11-1	TRBD1	TRBJ1-2	CASSLSDRGTYGYTF	TGTGCCAGCAGCTTATCGGACAGGGGCACCTATGGCTACACCTTC
-	TRBV28	TRBD1	TRBJ2-5	CASSYLDRGMYQETQYF	TGTGCCAGCAGTTACCTTGACAGGGGGATGTACCAAGAGACCCAGTACTTC
few	TRBV30	-	TRBJ2-2	CAWSVLGANTGELFF	TGTGCCTGGAGTGTTTTGGGAGCGAACACCGGGGAGCTGTTTTTT
-	TRBV9	-	TRBJ2-3	CASSVRGTDTQYF	TGTGCCAGCAGCGTACGTGGGACTGATACGCAGTATTTT
-	TRBV28	TRBD1	TRBJ2-7	CASSPWGQGKGNEQYF	TGTGCCAGCAGTCCCTGGGGACAGGGGAAAGGGAACGAGCAGTACTTC
-	TRBV5-4	TRBD1	TRBJ1-1	CASSRTGQGEGAFF	TGTGCCAGCAGCCGGACGGGACAGGGGGAAGGAGCTTTCTTT
-	TRBV27	TRBD2	TRBJ2-7	CASSLTSGAWGQYF	TGTGCCAGCAGTTTAACTAGCGGGGCCTGGGGGCAGTACTTC
-	TRBV4-1	-	TRBJ1-5	CASSQDLVGFQPQHF	TGCGCCAGCAGCCAAGATCTGGTGGGGTTCCAGCCCCAGCATTTT
-	TRBV6-4	-	TRBJ1-5	CASSPSPGNQPQHF	TGTGCCAGCAGTCCCTCCCCCGGGAATCAGCCCCAGCATTTT
-	TRBV5-1	TRBD1	TRBJ1-5	CASSFGTGNQPQHF	TGCGCCAGCAGCTTCGGGACAGGGAATCAGCCCCAGCATTTT
-	TRBV4-1	TRBD2	TRBJ2-1	CASSTGTNNNEQFF	TGCGCCAGCAGCACCGGGACTAACAACAATGAGCAGTTCTTC
-	TRBV5-8	-	TRBJ1-2	CASSFPGEYGYTF	TGTGCCAGCAGCTTTCCAGGGGAATATGGCTACACCTTC
once	TRBV7-3	-	TRBJ2-1	CASSSRQGMNNEQFF	TGTGCCAGCAGCTCAAGGCAGGGGATGAACAATGAGCAGTTCTTC
-	TRBV7-2	-	TRBJ2-7	CASSLAVSSYEQYF	TGTGCCAGCAGCTTAGCGGTGTCTTCCTACGAGCAGTACTTC
few	TRBV28	TRBD1	TRBJ1-5	CASRWTGGARSQHF	TGTGCCAGCAGATGGACAGGCGGGGCTCGGTCCCAGCATTTT
-	TRBV19	-	TRBJ2-5	CASSIRRGSRETQYF	TGTGCCAGTAGTATACGTCGGGGATCGCGAGAGACCCAGTACTTC
-	TRBV29-1	-	TRBJ1-1	CSVDPGLFTEAFF	TGCAGCGTTGACCCAGGTTTGTTCACTGAAGCTTTCTTT
-	TRBV5-4	-	TRBJ1-2	CASSPFQGNYGYTF	TGTGCCAGTAGCCCATTTCAGGGTAACTATGGCTACACCTTC
few	TRBV10-2	-	TRBJ2-1	CASSPSGRGNEQFF	TGCGCCAGCAGTCCCTCCGGAAGGGGAAATGAGCAGTTCTTC
-	TRBV5-1	TRBD1	TRBJ2-5	CASSLSLGTVQETQYF	TGCGCCAGCAGCTTGTCACTGGGGACAGTACAAGAGACCCAGTACTTC
once	TRBV7-6	-	TRBJ1-3	CASSLSAGYTIYF	TGTGCCAGCAGCTTGTCGGCGGGGTACACCATATATTTT
-	TRBV30	-	TRBJ1-6	CAWSDYGAGISPLHF	TGTGCCTGGAGTGACTACGGCGCGGGGATTTCACCCCTCCACTTT
-	TRBV10-1	TRBD2	TRBJ2-7	CANSGTRFF	TGCGCCAACTCCGGGACTAGGTTCTTC
-	TRBV20-1	-	TRBJ2-7	CSARGGYEQYF	TGCAGTGCTAGAGGGGGCTACGAGCAGTACTTC